The 6 T cell receptor beta chains below all came from one sample that was sequenced in a study of blood T cell repertoires in COVID-19. Libraries were prepared by immunoSEQ multiplex PCR; TCRdb keeps only in-frame clonotypes and omits some of them. Among roughly 51,000 clones listed, around 86% were seen once. The sequenced sample consisted of peripheral blood. Receptors were obtained from a man aged 45-65 years with active COVID-19.

This sequence joins TRBV9 and TRBJ2-3; 9 bases align to TRBD2. J lost 4 bases, V lost 3 bases, and 6 bases had no gene match. Germline CDR1 and CDR2: SGDLS and YYNGEE. CDR3 length: 15 amino acids. Here the CDR3 reads CASSAIAGVADTQYF. The CDR3 DNA is TGTGCCAGCAGCGCCATAGCGGGAGTTGCAGATACGCAGTATTTT.

This clone showed up just a few times. J is TRBJ1-4 and V is TRBV10-3; a possible D gene is TRBD1 (6 bases). The germline V gene encodes CDR1 ENHRY and CDR2 SYGVKD. V was clipped by 2 bases and J by 8 bases, with 6 bases between them. CDR3 size: 12 residues. The CDR3 sequence is CAISERGEKLFF. CDR3 nucleotide sequence: TGTGCCATCAGTGAGAGGGGGGAAAAACTGTTTTTT.

This clone appeared a single time. CDR3 amino acids: CASSLGLPDTDTQYF. The CDR3 nucleotides are TGTGCCAGCAGCTTAGGGCTTCCTGACACAGATACGCAGTATTTT. V gene TRBV7-9 combines with J gene TRBJ2-3; D gene uncertain. Germline V CDR1 and CDR2: SEHNR, FQNEAQ (reference sequence). The CDR3 covers 15 residues. Deletions cut 1 base from V and 2 bases from J, with 10 bases between.

V usage is TRBV9 and J usage is TRBJ2-1; 12 bases match TRBD2. This CDR3 region has 16 residues. Germline trimming cut 2 bases from V and 7 bases from J; bases unmatched to any gene: 7. Germline V gene data show CDR1 as SGDLS and CDR2 as YYNGEE. DNA for the CDR3: TGTGCCAGCAGCGTCTCCCTAGCGGGGGGGCGTAATGAGCAGTTCTTC. Translating gives CASSVSLAGGRNEQFF.

The V and J genes are TRBV19 and TRBJ2-3; weak D call: TRBD1 (7 bases). The germline gives CDR1 LNHDA, CDR2 SQIVND (reference sequence). The ends were cut back, 3 bases at V and 2 bases at J, with 15 bases in the middle. The CDR3 covers 16 residues. CDR3 in amino acids: CASSIQGGHITDTQYF. For the CDR3, the DNA is TGTGCCAGTAGTATCCAGGGGGGACACATCACAGATACGCAGTATTTT.

The sample holds one count of this clone. V is TRBV9 and J is TRBJ2-3; D is uncertain. The germline V gene encodes CDR1 SGDLS and CDR2 YYNGEE. Trimming cost V 0 bases and J 6 bases, with 11 bases left between them. This CDR3 spans 14 amino acids. CDR3 in amino acids: CASSVGEVEDTQYF. The CDR3 nucleotides are TGTGCCAGCAGCGTAGGTGAGGTCGAGGATACGCAGTATTTT.